This T cell receptor beta chain appears in the sequencing data of a study of identical twins. Findings of the study overall: Reduced insertions were recorded for abundant cord blood beta clonotypes, with no such pattern in memory repertoires. The conclusions drew on cross-sectional statistical analysis instead of tracking the same donors. Partial confounding of zero-insertion analyses by invariant MAIT and iNKT cells was possible. Twin-shared out-of-frame alpha sequences were enriched for low generation probability.

One entry per CDR3 protein, called by TCRdb with MiXCR from the 5' RACE reads. This repertoire shows approximately 490,000 distinct CDR3 sequences, around 20% found once; its top ten account for more than 0.4%. This CDR3 region has 19 residues. Germline trimming cut 2 bases from V and 0 bases from J; bases unmatched to any gene: 12. The germline gives CDR1 SGHAT, CDR2 FQNNGV. This clonotype was observed a few times. Antigen unknown. These data were also reused for a study on yellow fever vaccine responses in identical twins.

This clonotype was sampled from a woman between 18 and 30 years old in good health. J is TRBJ2-1 and V is TRBV11-2; 8 nucleotides align to TRBD2. What was sequenced was CD4+ T cells sorted from blood. CDR3 nucleotides: TGTGCCAGCAGCTTACTTCTCTGGCGGGGGGTCAGCTCCTACAATGAGCAGTTCTTC. Translating it yields CASSLLLWRGVSSYNEQFF.